This TCR beta chain was identified in a study of identical twins listed by TCRdb under 2016. For the wider study: TCR alpha and beta repertoires from monozygotic twins, unrelated adults of various ages and cord blood were deep-sequenced to test whether fetal clonotypes persist. To rule out contamination, replicate twin experiments were performed at different times with different library preparation protocols.

Libraries were constructed by 5' RACE. This sample was sequenced with an Illumina HiSeq 2000. A universal primer binding site was added through template switching, and the final cDNA carried a unique molecular identifier so that TCR cDNA molecules could be counted accurately. Specific primers in the conserved constant-segment region were used to synthesize first-strand cDNA for TCR alpha and beta chains. To control for contamination, every cDNA library was double barcoded, receiving both a SMART-Mk sample barcode and Illumina barcodes. TruSeq adapter sequences and Illumina sample barcodes were added in two successive PCR steps. The Illumina HiSeq platform was used with custom primers to sequence TCR alpha and beta cDNA libraries. Processing in the source paper ran as follows. Raw reads were processed with MiGEC to extract unique molecular identifiers, and MiXCR was used to determine CDR3 positions. For each individual, recombination models were inferred using an EM algorithm with the repgenHMM and IGoR tools. Shared clonotype analysis was performed with the tcR package in R, normalizing sharing by the product of cloneset sizes. To study raw recombination free of thymic and clonal selection effects, out-of-frame nonproductive sequences were analyzed. TCRdb handled the public reads itself, with Q25 trimming in fastp and clone calling in MiXCR, and kept productive beta chains. Entries are consolidated by CDR3 protein sequence, retaining the most common genes and DNA. The authors' filters were not applied to this entry. Across this sample there are 450,000 or so distinct CDR3 sequences, with approximately 17% seen only once. The ten largest account for roughly an eighth of the sample.

From the germline V gene, CDR1 is SGHRS and CDR2 is YFSETQ. The CDR3 goes from the cysteine to the phenylalanine over 14 residues. Only the CDR3 portion is preserved as DNA: 42 bases, with reading frame beginning at the first base. V lost 4 bases and J lost 3 bases, and the count of bases not matched to a germline gene is 4. All donors were healthy Caucasians. Three unrelated non-twin adults were also sequenced: a male aged 18 to 30, a male aged 50 to 60 and a female aged 50 to 60. Using Miltenyi CD45RO+ enrichment and human naive T-cell isolation kits, memory (CD45RO+) and naive T cells were isolated from PBMC. Paper-wide results and their limitations: A weaker excess of twin sharing was found in beta out-of-frame sequences because the signal-to-noise ratio was lowered by fewer shared sequences. In monozygotic twins, recombination models systematically underestimated out-of-frame TCR alpha sharing, but the models matched the sharing seen between unrelated individuals. Invariant T cells such as MAIT and iNKT could partly confound zero-insertion analyses, though diverse VJ usage argued against this for most clonotypes. Because the same donors could not be followed over many years, the conclusions depended on cross-sectional statistical analysis. Compared with coincidental sharing between unrelated individuals, an excess of low generation-probability sequences was observed among out-of-frame TCR alpha sequences shared between twins. Fewer insertions were carried by abundant cord blood beta clonotypes; a weaker similar trend was observed in young adult naive repertoires, while no such trend was observed in memory repertoires.

On this clonotype: Which antigen it targets is not known. No base quality values were provided; no much bigger clone lies one nucleotide off.

Sequencing was carried out using naive T cells sorted from blood. This specimen's cell subset or site label, per the study, means: cells isolated with a human naive T-cell isolation kit. The TCR sequence derives from a man in his forties or fifties in good health. The chain is assembled from TRBV5-1 and TRBJ1-1, with 9 bases aligning to TRBD1. In nucleotide form, the sequence is TGCGCCAGCAGCCAACAGGGGGCGGACACTGAAGCTTTCTTT. Its product reads: CASSQQGADTEAFF.